Reported below is one T cell receptor (beta chain). Antigen unknown. Germline V CDR1 and CDR2: MGHRA, YSYEKL. The CDR3 is 14 residues long. The source of the sample is a study of monozygotic twins with inflammatory bowel disease. Regarding the study as a whole: Whether twins were concordant or discordant made no difference to repertoire similarity, possibly from limited power. IBD patients exhibited fewer clonotypes shared with other individuals than healthy twins, particularly with disease activity.

Blood was drawn at approximately 2.3 ml per donor. TCRdb reprocessed the 5' RACE reads and stores each CDR3 protein as one record, lacking DNA. This sample contains about 380,000 distinct CDR3 sequences. This sequence was found in a human donor with ulcerative colitis or Crohn's disease, or a healthy co-twin of an affected twin (not recorded which). The material sequenced was blood. The chain links TRBV4-1 to TRBJ2-5; TCRdb lists TRBD1, though no DNA is available to test this call. The CDR3 spells CASSIGQLTGSQYF.